Listed here is a single T cell receptor (beta chain). The antigen is unknown. The entry originates in a study of T cell responses to AZD1222 COVID-19 vaccine. Broader study findings: Two AZD1222 doses significantly raised spike-specific TCR breadth and depth over controls. In all cases, repertoires were sampled only after the peak T cell response. The donor cohort was predominantly white British with a female majority, and clonal diversity may have been underestimated.

The repertoire was sequenced with immunoSEQ multiplex PCR; TCRdb's copy has only in-frame clones and lacks some. The sample records 120,000 to 150,000 clones, roughly nine tenths being singletons. The CDR3 length is 15 residues. V shed 6 bases, J shed 4 bases, and the junction held 6 bases outside the gene matches. Germline CDR1 LNHDA, CDR2 SQIVND (reference sequence). The receptor was derived from an adult who received the MenACWY meningococcal vaccine as a control. J is TRBJ2-2 and V is TRBV19; TRBD1 agrees at 9 bases. Sequencing used peripheral blood, obtained 28 days after the second dose of the MenACWY control vaccine. CDR3 loop: CASSRDRESTGELFF. The CDR3 coding sequence is TGTGCCAGTAGCCGGGACAGGGAATCCACCGGGGAGCTGTTTTTT. Full variable domain (remainder filled in from reference TRBV19 and TRBJ2-2): DGGITQSPKYLFRKEGQNVTLSCEQNLNHDAMYWYRQDPGQGLRLIYYSQIVNDFQKGDIAEGYSVSREKKESFPLTVTSAQKNPTAFYLCASSRDRESTGELFFGEGSRLTVL.